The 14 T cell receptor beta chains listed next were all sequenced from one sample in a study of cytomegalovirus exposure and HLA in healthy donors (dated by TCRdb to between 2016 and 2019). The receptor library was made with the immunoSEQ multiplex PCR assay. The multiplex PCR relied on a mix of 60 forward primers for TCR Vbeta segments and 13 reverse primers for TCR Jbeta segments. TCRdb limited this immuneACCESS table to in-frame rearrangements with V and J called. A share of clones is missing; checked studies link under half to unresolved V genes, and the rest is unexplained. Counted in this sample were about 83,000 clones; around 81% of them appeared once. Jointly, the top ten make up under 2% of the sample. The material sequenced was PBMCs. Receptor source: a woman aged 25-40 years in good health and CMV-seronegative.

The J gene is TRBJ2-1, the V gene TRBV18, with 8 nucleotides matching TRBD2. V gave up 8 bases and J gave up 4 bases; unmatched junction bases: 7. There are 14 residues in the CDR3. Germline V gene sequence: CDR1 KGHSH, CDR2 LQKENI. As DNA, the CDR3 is TGTGCCAGCGACCTCGCGGGGGGTTACAATGAGCAGTTCTTC. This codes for CASDLAGGYNEQFF.

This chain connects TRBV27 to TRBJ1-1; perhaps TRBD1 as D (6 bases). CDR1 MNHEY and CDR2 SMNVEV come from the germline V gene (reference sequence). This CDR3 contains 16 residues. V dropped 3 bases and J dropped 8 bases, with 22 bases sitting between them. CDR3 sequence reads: CASSLGINRENLEAFF. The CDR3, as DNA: TGTGCCAGCAGTTTGGGTATAAACAGGGAGAACTTGGAAGCTTTCTTT.

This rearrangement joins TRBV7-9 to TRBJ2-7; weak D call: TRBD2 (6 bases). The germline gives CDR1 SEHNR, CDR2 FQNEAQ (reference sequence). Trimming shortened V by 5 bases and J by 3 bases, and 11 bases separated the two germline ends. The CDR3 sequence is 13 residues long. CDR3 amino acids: CASSGLYLYEQYF. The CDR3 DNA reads TGTGCCAGCAGCGGACTATACCTCTACGAGCAGTACTTC.

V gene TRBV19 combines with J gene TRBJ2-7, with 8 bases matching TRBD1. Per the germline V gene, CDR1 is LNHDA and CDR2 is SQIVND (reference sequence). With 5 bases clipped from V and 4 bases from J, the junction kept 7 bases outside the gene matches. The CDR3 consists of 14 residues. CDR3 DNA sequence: TGTGCCAGTAGTCCCCCCGGACAGGGTTACGAGCAGTACTTC. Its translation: CASSPPGQGYEQYF.

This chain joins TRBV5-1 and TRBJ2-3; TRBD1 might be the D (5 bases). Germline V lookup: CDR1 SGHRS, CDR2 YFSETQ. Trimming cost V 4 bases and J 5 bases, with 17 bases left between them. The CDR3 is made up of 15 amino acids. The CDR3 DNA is TGCGCCAGCAGCCATGCCTTAGGGGTAGGAGATACGCAGTATTTT. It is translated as CASSHALGVGDTQYF.

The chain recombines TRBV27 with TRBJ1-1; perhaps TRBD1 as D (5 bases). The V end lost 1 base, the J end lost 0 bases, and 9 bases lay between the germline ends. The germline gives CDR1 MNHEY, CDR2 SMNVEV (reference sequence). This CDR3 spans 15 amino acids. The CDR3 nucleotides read TGTGCCAGCAGTTTATATGGGGGGATGAACACTGAAGCTTTCTTT. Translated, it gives CASSLYGGMNTEAFF.

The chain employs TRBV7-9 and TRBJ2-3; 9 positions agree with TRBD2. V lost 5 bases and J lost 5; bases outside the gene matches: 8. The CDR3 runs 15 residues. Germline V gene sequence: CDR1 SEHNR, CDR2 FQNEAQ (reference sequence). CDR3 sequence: CASSDRGRGVDTQYF. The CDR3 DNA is TGTGCCAGCAGCGACCGCGGGAGGGGGGTAGATACGCAGTATTTT.

The CDR3 here is CASSQEVWRGGSEQYF. The CDR3 region has the DNA TGTGCCAGCAGCCAAGAAGTGTGGCGCGGGGGTTCGGAGCAGTACTTC. This chain uses TRBV4-2 with TRBJ2-7; 7 nucleotides agree with TRBD2. Germline loops: CDR1 LGHNA, CDR2 YNFKEQ. The CDR3 runs 16 residues. Unmatched junction bases numbered 12, after V lost 0 bases and J lost 7 bases.

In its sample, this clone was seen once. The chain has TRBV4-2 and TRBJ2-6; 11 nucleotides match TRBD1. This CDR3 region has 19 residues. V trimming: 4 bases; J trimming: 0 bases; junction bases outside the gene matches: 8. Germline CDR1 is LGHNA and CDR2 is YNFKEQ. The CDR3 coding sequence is TGTGCCAGCAGCCCACGGGACAGGGGGGCAAGCTCTGGGGCCAACGTCCTGACTTTC. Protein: CASSPRDRGASSGANVLTF.

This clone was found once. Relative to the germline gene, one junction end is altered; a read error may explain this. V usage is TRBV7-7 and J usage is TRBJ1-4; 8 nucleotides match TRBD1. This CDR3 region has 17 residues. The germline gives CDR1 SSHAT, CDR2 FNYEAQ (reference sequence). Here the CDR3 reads CASSPFLWDRLNEKLFF. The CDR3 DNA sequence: TGTGCTAGCAGCCCGTTTTTATGGGACAGGCTTAATGAAAAACTGTTTTTT.

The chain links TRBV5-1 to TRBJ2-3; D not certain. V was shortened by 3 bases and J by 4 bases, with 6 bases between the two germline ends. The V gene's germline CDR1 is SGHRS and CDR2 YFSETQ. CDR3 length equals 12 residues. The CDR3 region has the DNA TGCGCCAGCAGCTCCCCGGCAGATACGCAGTATTTT. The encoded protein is CASSSPADTQYF.

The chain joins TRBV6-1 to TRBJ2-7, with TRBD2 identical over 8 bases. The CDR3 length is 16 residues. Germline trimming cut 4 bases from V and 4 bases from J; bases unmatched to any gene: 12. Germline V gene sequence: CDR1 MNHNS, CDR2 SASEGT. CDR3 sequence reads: CASSAEILADRYEQYF. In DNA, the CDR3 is TGTGCCAGCAGTGCAGAAATACTAGCGGACAGATACGAGCAGTACTTC.

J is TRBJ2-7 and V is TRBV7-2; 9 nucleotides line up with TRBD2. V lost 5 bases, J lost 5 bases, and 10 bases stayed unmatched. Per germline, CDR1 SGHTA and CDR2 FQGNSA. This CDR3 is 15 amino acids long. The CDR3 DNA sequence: TGTGCCAGCAGCCCGAGGGCTAGCGGGACCAACGAGCAGTACTTC. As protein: CASSPRASGTNEQYF.

CDR3 sequence (DNA): TGTGCCAGCAAGAGGCAGGGAGGCAATGAGCAGTTCTTC. It specifies CASKRQGGNEQFF. The genes are TRBV6-5 and TRBJ2-1, with a possible D match to TRBD2 (6 bases). This CDR3 is 13 amino acids long. CDR1 and CDR2 (germline): MNHEY, SVGAGI. The germline V and J ends were trimmed by 7 bases and 6 bases, with 13 bases remaining between them.